This record concerns one T cell receptor beta chain sequence. Its antigen is unidentified. The data originate from a study of shared clonotypes between healthy human individuals. The overall study: Ranging from 18 to 49 in age, donors were a couple of women and three men. Every donor yielded three CD4 naive, three CD4 memory, two CD8 naive and one CD8 memory plate. Study-level results: Estimated clonotype richness was generally higher in naive than memory subsets.

Assay: immunoSEQ multiplex PCR; the TCRdb copy retains only in-frame clones and omits some. The repertoire includes about 1.5 million clones, under 99% of them detected once, and 0.4% to 0.45% sits in the top ten. There were only Caucasian adults among the donors, and all lived in Nashville, Tennessee. Trimming at V came to 6 bases and at J to 0 bases, leaving 5 bases not matched to a gene. Germline CDR1 WSHSY, CDR2 SAAADI. The CDR3 sequence is 15 residues long. The TCR sequence derives from a man aged 25-45 years in good health. Sequencing was performed on naive CD4+ T cells sorted from blood. Subset described: CD45RA+ positively selected. The rearrangement uses TRBV10-2 and TRBJ1-3; 7 nucleotides align to TRBD1. As DNA, the CDR3 is TGCGCCAGCAGCGGGACAGCCTTCTCTGGAAACACCATATATTTT. Amino acids: CASSGTAFSGNTIYF.